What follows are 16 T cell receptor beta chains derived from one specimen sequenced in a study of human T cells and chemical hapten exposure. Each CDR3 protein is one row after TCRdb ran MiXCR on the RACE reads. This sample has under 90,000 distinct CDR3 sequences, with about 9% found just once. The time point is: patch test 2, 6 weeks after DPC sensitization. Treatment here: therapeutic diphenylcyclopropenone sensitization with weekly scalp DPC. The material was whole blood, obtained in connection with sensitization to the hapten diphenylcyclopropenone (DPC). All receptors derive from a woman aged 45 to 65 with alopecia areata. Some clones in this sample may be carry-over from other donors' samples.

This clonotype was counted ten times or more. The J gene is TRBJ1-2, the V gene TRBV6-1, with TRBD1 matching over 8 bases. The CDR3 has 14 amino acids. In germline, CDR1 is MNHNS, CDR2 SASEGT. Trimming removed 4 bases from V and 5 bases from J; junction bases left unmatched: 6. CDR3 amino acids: CASSVQGASYGYTF. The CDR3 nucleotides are TGTGCCAGCAGTGTTCAGGGGGCTTCGTATGGCTACACCTTC.

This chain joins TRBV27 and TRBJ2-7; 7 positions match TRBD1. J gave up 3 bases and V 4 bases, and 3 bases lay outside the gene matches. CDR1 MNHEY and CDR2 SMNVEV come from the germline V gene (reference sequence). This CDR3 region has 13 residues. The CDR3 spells CASSYAGGYEQYF. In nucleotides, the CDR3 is TGTGCCAGCAGTTATGCAGGGGGCTACGAGCAGTACTTC.

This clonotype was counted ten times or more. The CDR3 sequence: CASSQGGGPINEKLFF. CDR3 DNA sequence: TGCGCCAGCAGCCAAGGAGGAGGGCCTATCAATGAAAAACTGTTTTTT. V and J are TRBV4-3 and TRBJ1-4; unclear D gene. V lost 1 base and J 5 bases, leaving 14 bases between the germline ends. CDR1 LGHNA and CDR2 YSLEER come from the germline V gene. This CDR3 contains 16 residues.

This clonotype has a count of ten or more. The CDR3 sequence: CASSSGSLGNQPQHF. CDR3 in DNA: TGTGCCAGCAGCTCAGGGTCCCTGGGCAATCAGCCCCAGCATTTT. The V gene is TRBV12-3 or TRBV12-4, the J gene TRBJ1-5, with TRBD1 as a possible D gene (5 bases). Trimming removed 6 bases from V and 2 bases from J, with 14 bases in between. The CDR3 spans 15 residues.

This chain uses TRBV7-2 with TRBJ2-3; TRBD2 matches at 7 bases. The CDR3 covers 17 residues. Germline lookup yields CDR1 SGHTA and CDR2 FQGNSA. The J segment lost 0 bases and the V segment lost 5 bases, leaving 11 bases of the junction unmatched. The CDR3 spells CASSPTALAESTDTQYF. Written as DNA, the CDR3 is TGTGCCAGCAGCCCGACGGCCCTAGCGGAAAGCACAGATACGCAGTATTTT.

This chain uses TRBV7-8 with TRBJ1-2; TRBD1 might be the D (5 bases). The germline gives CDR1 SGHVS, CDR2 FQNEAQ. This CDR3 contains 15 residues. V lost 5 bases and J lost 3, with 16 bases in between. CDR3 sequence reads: CASSPFPGPDYGYTF. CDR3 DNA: TGTGCCAGCAGCCCGTTCCCGGGACCCGACTATGGCTACACCTTC.

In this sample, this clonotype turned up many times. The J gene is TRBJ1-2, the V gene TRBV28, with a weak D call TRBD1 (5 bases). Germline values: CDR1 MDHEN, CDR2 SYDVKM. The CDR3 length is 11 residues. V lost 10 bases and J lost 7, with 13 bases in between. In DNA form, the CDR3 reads TGTGCCACCCGGGACGACCGTGGCTACACCTTC. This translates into CATRDDRGYTF.

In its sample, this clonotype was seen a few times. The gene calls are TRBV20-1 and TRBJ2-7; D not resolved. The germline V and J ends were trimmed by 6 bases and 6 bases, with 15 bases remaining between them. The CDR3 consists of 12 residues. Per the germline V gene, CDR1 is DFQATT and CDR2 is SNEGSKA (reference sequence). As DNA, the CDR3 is TGCAGTGCCACCAGCTCCTTGGGCGAGCAGTACTTC. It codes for CSATSSLGEQYF.

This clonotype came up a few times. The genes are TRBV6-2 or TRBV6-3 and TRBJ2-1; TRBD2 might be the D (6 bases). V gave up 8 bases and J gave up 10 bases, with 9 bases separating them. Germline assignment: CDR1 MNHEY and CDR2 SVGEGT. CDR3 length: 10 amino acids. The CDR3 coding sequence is TGTGCCAGCGGGGGGACGGAGCAGTTCTTC. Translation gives CASGGTEQFF.

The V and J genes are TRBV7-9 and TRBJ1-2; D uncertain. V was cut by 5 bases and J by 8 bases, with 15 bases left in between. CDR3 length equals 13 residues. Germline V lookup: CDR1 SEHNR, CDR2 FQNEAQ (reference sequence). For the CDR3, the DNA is TGTGCCAGCAGCCCGAGAGGAGGCCAGGGCTACACCTTC. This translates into CASSPRGGQGYTF. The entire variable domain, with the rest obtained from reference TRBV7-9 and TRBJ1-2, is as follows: DTGVSQNPRHKITKRGQNVTFRCDPISEHNRLYWYRQTLGQGPEFLTYFQNEAQLEKSRLLSDRFSAERPKGSFSTLEIQRTEQGDSAMYLCASSPRGGQGYTFGSGTRLTVV.

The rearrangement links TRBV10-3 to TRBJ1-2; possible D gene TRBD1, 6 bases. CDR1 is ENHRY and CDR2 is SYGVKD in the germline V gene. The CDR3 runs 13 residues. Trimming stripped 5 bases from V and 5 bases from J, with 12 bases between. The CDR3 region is CAISRDNGYGYTF. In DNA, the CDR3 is TGTGCCATCAGTCGGGACAATGGGTATGGCTACACCTTC.

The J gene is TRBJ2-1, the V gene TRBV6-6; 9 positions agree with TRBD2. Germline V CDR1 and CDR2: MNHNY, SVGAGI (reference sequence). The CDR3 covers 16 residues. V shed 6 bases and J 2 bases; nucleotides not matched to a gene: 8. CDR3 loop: CASSLRGGGAYNEQFF. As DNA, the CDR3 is TGTGCCAGCAGCCTCAGGGGCGGGGGGGCCTACAATGAGCAGTTCTTC.

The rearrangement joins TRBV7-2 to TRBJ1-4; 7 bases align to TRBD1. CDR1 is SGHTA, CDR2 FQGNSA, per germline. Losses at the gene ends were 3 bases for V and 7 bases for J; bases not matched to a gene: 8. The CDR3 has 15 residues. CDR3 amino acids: CASSLYSSGGEKLFF. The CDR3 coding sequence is TGTGCCAGCAGCTTGTACAGTTCAGGGGGTGAAAAACTGTTTTTT.

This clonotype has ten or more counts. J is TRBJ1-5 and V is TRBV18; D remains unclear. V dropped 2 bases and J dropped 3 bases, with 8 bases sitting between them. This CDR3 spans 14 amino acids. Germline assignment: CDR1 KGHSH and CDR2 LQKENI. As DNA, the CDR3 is TGTGCCAGCTCACCAGGGCAGACCAATCAGCCCCAGCATTTT. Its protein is CASSPGQTNQPQHF.

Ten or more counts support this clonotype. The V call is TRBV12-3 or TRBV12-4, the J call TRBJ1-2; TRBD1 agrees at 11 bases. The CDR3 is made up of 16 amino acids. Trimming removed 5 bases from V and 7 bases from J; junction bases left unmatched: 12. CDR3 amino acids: CASSPTRRTGGGGYTF. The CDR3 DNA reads TGTGCCAGCAGTCCTACCCGACGGACAGGGGGCGGTGGCTACACCTTC.

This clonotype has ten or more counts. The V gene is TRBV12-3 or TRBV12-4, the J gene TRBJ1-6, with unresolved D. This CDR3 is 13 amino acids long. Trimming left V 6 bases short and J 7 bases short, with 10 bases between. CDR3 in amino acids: CASRRATNSPLHF. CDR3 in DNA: TGTGCCAGCAGGCGGGCCACCAATTCACCCCTCCACTTT.